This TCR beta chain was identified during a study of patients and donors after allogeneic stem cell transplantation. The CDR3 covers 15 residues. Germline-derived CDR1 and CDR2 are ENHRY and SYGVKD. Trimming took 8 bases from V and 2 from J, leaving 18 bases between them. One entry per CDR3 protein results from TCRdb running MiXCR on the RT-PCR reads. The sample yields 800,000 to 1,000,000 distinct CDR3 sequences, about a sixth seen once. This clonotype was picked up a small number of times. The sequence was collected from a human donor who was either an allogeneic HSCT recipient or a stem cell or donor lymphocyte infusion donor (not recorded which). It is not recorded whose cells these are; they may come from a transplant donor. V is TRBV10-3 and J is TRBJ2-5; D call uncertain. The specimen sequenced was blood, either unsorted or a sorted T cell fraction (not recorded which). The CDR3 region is CAIQSSSSRQETQYF. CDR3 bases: TGTGCCATCCAAAGCTCGAGCAGCAGACAAGAGACCCAGTACTTC.